This TCR beta chain was sequenced in a study of pediatric ulcerative colitis. Study-level findings and limits: All ulcerative colitis patients, but no controls, carried a couple of rectal clonotypes. Clonal expansions reduced rectal repertoire diversity in acute severe colitis.

Up to 500,000 reads were sequenced per sample. Clones were read by immunoSEQ multiplex PCR, and TCRdb kept only the in-frame ones, dropping some. This table has tens of thousands of clones, 60% to 75% appearing once. During colonoscopy, one to two rectal pinch biopsies were collected. Points on this clone: Antigen specificity is unknown.

Trimming removed 1 base from V and 2 bases from J, with 12 bases in between. Germline V CDR1 and CDR2: MNHNS, SASEGT. The CDR3 sequence is 15 residues long. This sequence was found in a boy aged 5-17 years with moderate ulcerative colitis. This chain joins TRBV6-1 and TRBJ2-7, with TRBD2 as a possible D gene (5 bases). The source material was gut tissue. DNA for the CDR3: TGTGCCAGCAGTGAAGGACCTAGCTCTACCTACGAGCAGTACTTC. The encoded protein is CASSEGPSSTYEQYF.